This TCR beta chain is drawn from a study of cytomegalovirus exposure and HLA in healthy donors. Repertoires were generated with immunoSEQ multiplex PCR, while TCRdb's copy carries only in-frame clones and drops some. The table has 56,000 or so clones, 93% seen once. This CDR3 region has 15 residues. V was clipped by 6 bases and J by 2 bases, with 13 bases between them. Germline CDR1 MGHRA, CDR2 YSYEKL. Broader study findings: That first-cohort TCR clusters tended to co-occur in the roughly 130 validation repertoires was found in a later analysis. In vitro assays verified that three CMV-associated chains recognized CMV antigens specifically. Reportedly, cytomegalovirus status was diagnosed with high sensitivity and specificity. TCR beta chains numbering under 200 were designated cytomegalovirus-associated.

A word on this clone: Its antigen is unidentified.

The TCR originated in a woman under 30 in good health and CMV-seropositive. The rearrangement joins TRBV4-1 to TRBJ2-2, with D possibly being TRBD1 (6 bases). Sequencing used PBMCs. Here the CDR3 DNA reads TGCGCCAGCAGAACAATCAGGGGTAACACCGGGGAGCTGTTTTTT. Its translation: CASRTIRGNTGELFF.